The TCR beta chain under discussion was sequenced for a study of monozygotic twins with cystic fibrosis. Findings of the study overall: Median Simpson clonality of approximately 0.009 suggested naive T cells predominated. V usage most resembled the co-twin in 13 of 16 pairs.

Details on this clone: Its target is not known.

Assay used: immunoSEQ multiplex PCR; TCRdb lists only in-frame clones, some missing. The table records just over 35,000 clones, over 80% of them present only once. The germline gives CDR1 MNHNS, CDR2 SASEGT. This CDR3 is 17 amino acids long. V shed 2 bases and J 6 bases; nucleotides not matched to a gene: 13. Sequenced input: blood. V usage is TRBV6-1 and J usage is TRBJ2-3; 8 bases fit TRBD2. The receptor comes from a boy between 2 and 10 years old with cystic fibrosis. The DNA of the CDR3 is TGTGCCAGCAGTGAATTAATGAGCGGGGGAGCGCTGGATACGCAGTATTTT. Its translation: CASSELMSGGALDTQYF.